This TCR beta chain stems from a study of glioma-infiltrating T cells after dendritic cell vaccination. Fresh-frozen tumor tissue and more than two years of survival data were available for all. Before vaccination, two weeks after the third vaccination, and at progression, PBMC were collected. As concerns this clone: Its antigen is not identified.

The V gene's germline CDR1 is WNHNN and CDR2 SYGVQD (reference sequence). The CDR3 covers 12 residues. Between the trimmed V and J ends, which lost 6 bases and 1 base, there was a span of 6 bases. The assay was immunoSEQ multiplex PCR, and TCRdb's table has in-frame clones only and misses some. The data show about 30,000 clones, approximately 91% seen once. General study findings and limits: Patients with more pretreatment TILs had longer time to progression and survival.

This TCR came from a human donor with glioblastoma. The specimen comprised blood, sampled before dendritic cell vaccination. J is TRBJ1-2 and V is TRBV10-1; D ambiguous. In DNA, the CDR3 is TGCGCCAGCAGCGCGGATAACTATGGCTACACCTTC. Translation gives CASSADNYGYTF.